This TCR beta chain was recorded in a study of cytomegalovirus exposure and HLA in healthy donors. 60 Vbeta and 13 Jbeta primers were used in PCR. TCRdb's table, derived via immunoSEQ multiplex PCR, lists solely in-frame clones and lacks some. Of roughly 150,000 clones in the sample, 75% to 80% were seen once. Overall study results and limits: The authors enumerated over 150 TCR beta chains as linked to cytomegalovirus. Per published accounts, TCR beta sequences correctly predicted the HLA-A and HLA-B alleles of most subjects.

In the case of this clone: Its antigen is undetermined.

This receptor was identified in a man aged 30 to 45 in good health and CMV-seronegative. Material: PBMCs.

This CDR3 is CASSFGASGRGGRSYNEQFF. In DNA, the CDR3 is TGTGCCAGCAGCTTCGGGGCTAGCGGGAGAGGGGGACGCTCCTACAATGAGCAGTTCTTC. V and J are TRBV7-3 and TRBJ2-1; 10 bases fit TRBD2. V gave up 3 bases and J gave up 0 bases; unmatched junction bases: 14. CDR1 is SGHTA and CDR2 is FQGTGA in the germline V gene. This CDR3 spans 20 amino acids. The variable domain in full, completed from reference TRBV7-3 and TRBJ2-1, reads GAGVSQTPSNKVTEKGKYVELRCDPISGHTALYWYRQSLGQGPEFLIYFQGTGAADDSGLPNDRFFAVRPEGSVSTLKIQRTERGDSAVYLCASSFGASGRGGRSYNEQFFGPGTRLTVL.